The clone carrying this T cell receptor (beta chain) was observed at least ten times. The data were obtained in a study of T-cell reconstitution after alpha-beta-depleted transplantation in children. CDR1 is MNHEY, CDR2 SVGAGI, per germline. The V gene lost 6 bases and the J gene lost 0 bases, with 13 bases spanning the gap. CDR3 length: 15 residues. This sample's TCRbeta library carried unique molecular identifier barcodes. TCRdb ran MiXCR on the PCR reads and lists one entry per CDR3 protein. This sample yields around 200,000 distinct CDR3 sequences, of which 6% to 7% are seen a single time; 3% to 3.5% belongs to the top ten.

Source: PBMCs from the stem cell graft donor, taken from the stem cell graft. The origin of this receptor is a human donor who donated a stem cell graft to a child with Wiskott-Aldrich syndrome. V is TRBV6-5 and J is TRBJ2-3; D ambiguous. In nucleotides, the CDR3 is TGTGCCAGCAGGGTTAGACAAACTAGCACAGATACGCAGTATTTT. It encodes CASRVRQTSTDTQYF.